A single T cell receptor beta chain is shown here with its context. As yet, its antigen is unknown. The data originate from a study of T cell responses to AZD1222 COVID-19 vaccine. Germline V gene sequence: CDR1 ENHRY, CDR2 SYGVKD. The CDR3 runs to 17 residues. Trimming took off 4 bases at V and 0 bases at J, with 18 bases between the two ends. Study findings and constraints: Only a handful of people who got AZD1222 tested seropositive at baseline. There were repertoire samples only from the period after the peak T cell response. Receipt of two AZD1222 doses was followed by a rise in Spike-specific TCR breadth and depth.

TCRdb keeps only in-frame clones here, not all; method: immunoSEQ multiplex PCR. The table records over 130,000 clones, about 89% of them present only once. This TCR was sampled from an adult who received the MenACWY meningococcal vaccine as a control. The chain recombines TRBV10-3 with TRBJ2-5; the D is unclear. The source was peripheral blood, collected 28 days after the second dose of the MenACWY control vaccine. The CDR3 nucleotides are TGTGCCATCAGTGGTTCCCCTATACCGCAGTACCAAGAGACCCAGTACTTC. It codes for CAISGSPIPQYQETQYF.